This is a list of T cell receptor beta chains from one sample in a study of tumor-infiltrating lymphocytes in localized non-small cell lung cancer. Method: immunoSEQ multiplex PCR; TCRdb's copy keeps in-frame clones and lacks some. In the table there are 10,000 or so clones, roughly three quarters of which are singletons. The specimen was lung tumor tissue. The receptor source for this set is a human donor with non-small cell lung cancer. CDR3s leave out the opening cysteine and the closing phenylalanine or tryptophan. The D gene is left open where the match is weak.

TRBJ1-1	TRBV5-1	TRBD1	ASSLGGQITEAF
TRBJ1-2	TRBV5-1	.	ASSLNGGTDYT
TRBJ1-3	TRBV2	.	ASSYQDPRSSGNTIY
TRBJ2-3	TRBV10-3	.	AISEGQITDTQY
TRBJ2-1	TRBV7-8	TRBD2	ASLRGTLLRDEQF
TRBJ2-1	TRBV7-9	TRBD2	ANSPFSGRLDEQF
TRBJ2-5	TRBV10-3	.	AISEGGSTSETQY
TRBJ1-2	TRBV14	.	ASSQDRPANYGYT
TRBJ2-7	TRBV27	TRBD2	ASSLRGGGGSSYEQY
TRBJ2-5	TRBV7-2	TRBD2	ASSSRLAGATQY
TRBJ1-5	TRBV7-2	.	ASSLQTLDNQPQH
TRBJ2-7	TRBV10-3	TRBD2	AIRRGLAGGEYEQY
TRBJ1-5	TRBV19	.	ASSIHGSSSNQPQH
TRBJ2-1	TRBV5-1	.	ASSLATDGEQF
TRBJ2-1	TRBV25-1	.	ASRENNEQF
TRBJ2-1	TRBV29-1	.	SLGLYSSYNEQF
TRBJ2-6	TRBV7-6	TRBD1	ASSPTSYSGQRSGANVLT
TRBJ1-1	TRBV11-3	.	ASSLRLMNTEAF
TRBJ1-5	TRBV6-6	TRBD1	ASWDRGGSSNQPQH
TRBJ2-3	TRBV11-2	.	ASSPPGTDTQY
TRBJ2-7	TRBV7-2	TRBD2	ASSFQRGDYEQY
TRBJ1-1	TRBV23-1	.	ASSKEAGALTSNTEAF
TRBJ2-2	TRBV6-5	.	ASRGHNTGELF
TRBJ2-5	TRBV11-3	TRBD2	ASSLVSGLAGGETQY
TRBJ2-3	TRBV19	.	ASSDSNRYTDTQY
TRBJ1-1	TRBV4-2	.	ASSLKNTEAF
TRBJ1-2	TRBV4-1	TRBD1	ASSLQGQDPFYGYT
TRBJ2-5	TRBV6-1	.	ASSEDSAGETQY